Listed below are T cell receptor beta chains from one sample, sequenced in a study of T-cell reconstitution after alpha-beta-depleted transplantation in children. TCRdb re-derived calls from the PCR reads in MiXCR, one entry per CDR3 protein. The table shows about 580,000 distinct CDR3 sequences, with 27% occurring only once. The starting material was PBMCs, obtained before TCRalphabeta/CD19-depleted stem cell transplant. These receptors originate from a boy in the first two years of life with Wiskott-Aldrich syndrome, due to receive a stem cell transplant. CDR3s include the opening cysteine and the closing phenylalanine or tryptophan.

v_gene: TRBV20-1; len: 15; j_gene: TRBJ1-4; CDR3aa: CSAEAGTGGGEKLFF
v_gene: TRBV10-2; len: 15; j_gene: TRBJ1-2; CDR3aa: CASSEELQGPYGYTF
v_gene: TRBV6-2/TRBV6-3; len: 16; j_gene: TRBJ2-3; CDR3aa: CASRASGGPLADTQYF
v_gene: TRBV20-1; len: 13; j_gene: TRBJ2-3; CDR3aa: CSAHYYTGDTQYF
v_gene: TRBV27; len: 12; j_gene: TRBJ1-1; CDR3aa: CASRGQGSEAFF
v_gene: TRBV4-1; len: 14; j_gene: TRBJ2-1; CDR3aa: CASSHTGLASEQFF
v_gene: TRBV5-1; len: 15; j_gene: TRBJ2-7; CDR3aa: CASSLVGDSSYEQYF
v_gene: TRBV5-1; len: 12; j_gene: TRBJ2-1; CDR3aa: CASSLGEGVEFF
v_gene: TRBV5-1; len: 15; j_gene: TRBJ1-1; CDR3aa: CASSLMARVNTEAFF
v_gene: TRBV5-1; len: 17; j_gene: TRBJ2-7; CDR3aa: CASSAPGTGFNSYEQYF
v_gene: TRBV7-8; len: 17; j_gene: TRBJ1-1; CDR3aa: CASSPRDSLLMNTEAFF
v_gene: TRBV3-1; len: 16; j_gene: TRBJ2-1; CDR3aa: CASSRTSLGSINEQFF
v_gene: TRBV6-1; len: 14; j_gene: TRBJ2-7; CDR3aa: CASRVSGQGYEQYF
v_gene: TRBV18; len: 15; j_gene: TRBJ2-7; CDR3aa: CASSPGLAGAYEQYF
v_gene: TRBV12-3/TRBV12-4; len: 15; j_gene: TRBJ1-2; CDR3aa: CASSLKVWGQYGYTF
v_gene: TRBV29-1; len: 14; j_gene: TRBJ2-1; CDR3aa: CSVAGGEQYNEQFF
v_gene: TRBV27; len: 15; j_gene: TRBJ1-1; CDR3aa: CASSLAYGSGTEAFF
v_gene: TRBV6-1; len: 13; j_gene: TRBJ2-7; CDR3aa: CASSDLGRHEQYF
v_gene: TRBV11-1; len: 17; j_gene: TRBJ2-3; CDR3aa: CASSLAPGARPTDTQYF
v_gene: TRBV5-1; len: 16; j_gene: TRBJ2-7; CDR3aa: CASSLDGLAGNYEQYF
v_gene: TRBV7-9; len: 10; j_gene: TRBJ2-3; CDR3aa: CAIRTDTQYF
v_gene: TRBV12-3/TRBV12-4; len: 14; j_gene: TRBJ2-3; CDR3aa: CASSFDGREGTQYF
v_gene: TRBV5-1; len: 16; j_gene: TRBJ1-6; CDR3aa: CASSFTGVSGNSPLHF
v_gene: TRBV28; len: 15; j_gene: TRBJ2-5; CDR3aa: CASREGPLPGETQYF
v_gene: TRBV10-3; len: 13; j_gene: TRBJ1-3; CDR3aa: CASTGVSGNTIYF
v_gene: TRBV7-9; len: 17; j_gene: TRBJ1-4; CDR3aa: CASSTWGAGRTNEKLFF
v_gene: TRBV5-1; len: 16; j_gene: TRBJ2-5; CDR3aa: CASSLTAGGPGETQYF
v_gene: TRBV28; len: 14; j_gene: TRBJ2-5; CDR3aa: CASMVPQEKETQYF
v_gene: TRBV4-1; len: 14; j_gene: TRBJ2-7; CDR3aa: CASSHEDNPYEQYF
v_gene: TRBV30; len: 13; j_gene: TRBJ1-2; CDR3aa: CAWSVRGGYGYTF
v_gene: TRBV12-3/TRBV12-4; len: 14; j_gene: TRBJ2-1; CDR3aa: CASSATSGYNEQFF
v_gene: TRBV6-1; len: 14; j_gene: TRBJ2-7; CDR3aa: CASSRYRATYEQYF
v_gene: TRBV5-6; len: 19; j_gene: TRBJ2-1; CDR3aa: CASSLWIAGGSYLYNEQFF
v_gene: TRBV10-2; len: 16; j_gene: TRBJ1-4; CDR3aa: CASSELGQRSNEKLFF
v_gene: TRBV9; len: 13; j_gene: TRBJ2-1; CDR3aa: CASSGRANNEQFF
v_gene: TRBV5-1; len: 16; j_gene: TRBJ2-1; CDR3aa: CASSPSGRVFPLNEQF
v_gene: TRBV24-1; len: 16; j_gene: TRBJ2-1; CDR3aa: CATSETSGSSYNEQFF
v_gene: TRBV20-1; len: 13; j_gene: TRBJ1-1; CDR3aa: CSAPDRLNTEAFF
v_gene: TRBV11-2; len: 12; j_gene: TRBJ2-1; CDR3aa: CASSLRVGEQFF
v_gene: TRBV5-1; len: 19; j_gene: TRBJ2-3; CDR3aa: CASSLARVTSGISTDTQYF
v_gene: TRBV5-1; len: 16; j_gene: TRBJ2-2; CDR3aa: CASSLTSGRVTGELFF
v_gene: TRBV5-1; len: 15; j_gene: TRBJ2-5; CDR3aa: CASSPLSGGVETQYF
v_gene: TRBV7-9; len: 14; j_gene: TRBJ2-3; CDR3aa: CAWSRVGGTDTQYF
v_gene: TRBV5-1; len: 19; j_gene: TRBJ2-7; CDR3aa: CASSLDVWRNPGTFYEQYF
v_gene: TRBV6-4; len: 19; j_gene: TRBJ2-4; CDR3aa: CASRPWTSGNAGVFDIQYF
v_gene: TRBV20-1; len: 14; j_gene: TRBJ2-7; CDR3aa: CSARGKRASYEQYF
v_gene: TRBV20-1; len: 17; j_gene: TRBJ2-4; CDR3aa: CSADRLASGLAKNIQYF
v_gene: TRBV29-1; len: 14; j_gene: TRBJ1-1; CDR3aa: CSVEDDRASTEAFF
v_gene: TRBV6-1; len: 15; j_gene: TRBJ2-5; CDR3aa: CASTQGGPGSGTQYF
v_gene: TRBV5-1; len: 16; j_gene: TRBJ2-1; CDR3aa: CASSLVPVDGYNEQFF
v_gene: TRBV4-1; len: 17; j_gene: TRBJ1-3; CDR3aa: CASSQVDSTYSGNTIYF
v_gene: TRBV19; len: 14; j_gene: TRBJ1-1; CDR3aa: CASTPPKAETEAFF
v_gene: TRBV25-1; len: 11; j_gene: TRBJ2-2; CDR3aa: CASRNAGELFF
v_gene: TRBV14; len: 19; j_gene: TRBJ2-1; CDR3aa: CASSQVGGGWTSSYNEQFF
v_gene: TRBV12-3/TRBV12-4; len: 15; j_gene: TRBJ1-1; CDR3aa: CASSEASGRGTEAFF
v_gene: TRBV27; len: 15; j_gene: TRBJ1-5; CDR3aa: CASRRVGQYNQPQHF